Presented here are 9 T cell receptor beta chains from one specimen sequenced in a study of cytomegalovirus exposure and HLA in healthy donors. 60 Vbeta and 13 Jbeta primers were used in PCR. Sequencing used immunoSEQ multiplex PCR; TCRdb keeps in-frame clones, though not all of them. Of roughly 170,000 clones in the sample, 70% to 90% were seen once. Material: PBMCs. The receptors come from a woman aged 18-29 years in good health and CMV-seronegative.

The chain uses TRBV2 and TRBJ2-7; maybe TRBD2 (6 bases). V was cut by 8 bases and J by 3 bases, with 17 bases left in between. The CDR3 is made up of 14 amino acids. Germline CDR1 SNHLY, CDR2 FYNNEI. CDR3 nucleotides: TGTGCCAGCCCCGCCGGGGCGGAGGGCTACGAGCAGTACTTC. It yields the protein CASPAGAEGYEQYF.

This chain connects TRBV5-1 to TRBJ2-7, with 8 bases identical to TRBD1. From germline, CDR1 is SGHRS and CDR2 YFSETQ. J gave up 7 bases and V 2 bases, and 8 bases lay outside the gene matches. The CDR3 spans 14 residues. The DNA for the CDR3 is TGCGCCAGCAGCTTCGGACAGGGTCGTGAGGAGCAGTACTTC. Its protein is CASSFGQGREEQYF.

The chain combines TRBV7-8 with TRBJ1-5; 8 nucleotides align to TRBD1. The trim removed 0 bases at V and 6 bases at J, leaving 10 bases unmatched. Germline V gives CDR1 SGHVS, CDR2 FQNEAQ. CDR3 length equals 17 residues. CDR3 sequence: CASSLADRDRYAQPQHF. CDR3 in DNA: TGTGCCAGCAGCTTAGCCGATCGGGACAGGTATGCTCAGCCCCAGCATTTT. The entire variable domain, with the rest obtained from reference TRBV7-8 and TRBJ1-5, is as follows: GAGVSQSPRYKVAKRGQDVALRCDPISGHVSLFWYQQALGQGPEFLTYFQNEAQLDKSGLPSDRFFAERPEGSVSTLKIQRTQQEDSAVYLCASSLADRDRYAQPQHFGDGTRLSIL.

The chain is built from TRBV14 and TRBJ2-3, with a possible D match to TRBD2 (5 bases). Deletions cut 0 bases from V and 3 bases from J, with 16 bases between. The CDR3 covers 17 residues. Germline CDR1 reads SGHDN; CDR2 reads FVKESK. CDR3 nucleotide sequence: TGTGCCAGCAGCCAAGATTGGTTAGCGTACGGGACAGATACGCAGTATTTT. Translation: CASSQDWLAYGTDTQYF.

The CDR3 reads CASTTGQTNTGELFF. The CDR3 DNA is TGTGCCAGCACTACCGGACAGACGAACACCGGGGAGCTGTTTTTT. The chain has TRBV6-1 and TRBJ2-2; tentatively, D is TRBD1 (6 bases). The V end was cut by 7 bases, the J end by 0 bases, with 12 bases between. Germline CDR1 MNHNS, CDR2 SASEGT. The CDR3 has 15 amino acids.

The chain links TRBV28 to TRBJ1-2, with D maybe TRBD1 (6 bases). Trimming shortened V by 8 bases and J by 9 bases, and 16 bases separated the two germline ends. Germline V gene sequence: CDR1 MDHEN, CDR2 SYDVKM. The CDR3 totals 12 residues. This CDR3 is CASLDSYASYTF. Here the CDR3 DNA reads TGTGCCAGCTTGGACAGTTATGCTAGCTACACCTTC.

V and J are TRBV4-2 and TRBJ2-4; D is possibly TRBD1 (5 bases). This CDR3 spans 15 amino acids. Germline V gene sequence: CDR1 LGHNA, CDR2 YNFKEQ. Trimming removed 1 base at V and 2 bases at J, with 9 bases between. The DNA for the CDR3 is TGTGCCAGCAGCCAAGTTTCAGGGTCCAAAAACATTCAGTACTTC. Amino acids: CASSQVSGSKNIQYF.

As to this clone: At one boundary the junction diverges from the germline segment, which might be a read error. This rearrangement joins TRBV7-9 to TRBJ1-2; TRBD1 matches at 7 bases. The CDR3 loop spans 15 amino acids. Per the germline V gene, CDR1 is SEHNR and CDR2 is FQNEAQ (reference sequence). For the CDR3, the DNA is TGTTCCAGCAGCTTAGGACAGGCCCCTAACTATGGCTACACCTTC. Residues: CSSSLGQAPNYGYTF.

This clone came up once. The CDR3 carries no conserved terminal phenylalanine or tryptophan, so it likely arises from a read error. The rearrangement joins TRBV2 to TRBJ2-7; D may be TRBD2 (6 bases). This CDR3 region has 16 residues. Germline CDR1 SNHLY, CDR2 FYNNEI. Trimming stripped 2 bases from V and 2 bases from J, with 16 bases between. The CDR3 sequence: CASSERRLALTYEQYL. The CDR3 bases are TGTGCCAGCAGTGAAAGGCGGCTAGCGCTAACCTACGAGCAGTACCTC.